This TCR beta chain was obtained from a study of blood T cell repertoires in COVID-19. For the study at large: Acute-phase and convalescent COVID-19 samples originated in the United States, Italy and Spain. Sources were T cells, B-cell-depleted T cells, or PBMCs; the material itself was cDNA or gDNA.

V lost 7 bases and J lost 2; bases outside the gene matches: 7. This CDR3 comprises 14 residues. CDR1 is SGHRS and CDR2 is YFSETQ in the germline V gene. In the original processing: Amplification with reference gene primers provided the estimates of nucleated cell counts. TCRdb keeps only in-frame clones here, not all; method: immunoSEQ multiplex PCR. That table furnishes V, J and clone size, whereas the DNA furnished D and trimming. The table includes about 250,000 clones, about four fifths detected once. The chain carries TRBV5-1 and TRBJ1-2, with TRBD1 identical over 8 bases. The sequenced material came from peripheral blood. This clonotype was sampled from an elderly man with acute or convalescent COVID-19. The CDR3 bases are TGCGCCAGCCGGCCGGGACAGGCAAACTATGGCTACACCTTC. It encodes CASRPGQANYGYTF.